The T cell receptor (beta chain) under discussion was sequenced for a study of graft-versus-host responses after intestinal transplantation. Study overall: Isolated intestinal, liver-intestinal, or multivisceral transplants were what recipients had. The recipients all started with anti-thymocyte globulin induction and then took tacrolimus and steroids for roughly 3 years. Study-wide results and caveats: Some patients had graft-donor T cell macrochimerism. In their allografts, the ratios of graft-versus-host to host-versus-graft T cell clones were high. There were GvH clones found in recipient marrow, and some of them appeared first in ileum or blood.

V lost 3 bases, J lost 0 bases, and 11 bases lay in between. CDR1 MDHEN and CDR2 SYDVKM come from the germline V gene. CDR3 size: 16 residues. Sequencing used immunoSEQ multiplex PCR; TCRdb keeps in-frame clones, though not all of them. The sample shows over 100,000 clones, 85% to 95% of them seen only once. Details on this clone: The antigen is not known.

This sequence originates from a human donor who received an intestinal transplant. Source: unstimulated CD8+ T cells sorted from spleen or lymph node cells, taken before intestinal transplant. The chain is built from TRBV28 and TRBJ2-2; TRBD1 is a possible D gene (6 bases). The CDR3 loop reads CASSFLGTPNTGELFF. The CDR3, as DNA: TGTGCCAGCAGTTTTTTAGGGACACCGAACACCGGGGAGCTGTTTTTT. The full variable domain, its missing parts supplied by reference TRBV28 and TRBJ2-2, is DVKVTQSSRYLVKRTGEKVFLECVQDMDHENMFWYRQDPGLGLRLIYFSYDVKMKEKGDIPEGYSVSREKKERFSLILESASTNQTSMYLCASSFLGTPNTGELFFGEGSRLTVL.